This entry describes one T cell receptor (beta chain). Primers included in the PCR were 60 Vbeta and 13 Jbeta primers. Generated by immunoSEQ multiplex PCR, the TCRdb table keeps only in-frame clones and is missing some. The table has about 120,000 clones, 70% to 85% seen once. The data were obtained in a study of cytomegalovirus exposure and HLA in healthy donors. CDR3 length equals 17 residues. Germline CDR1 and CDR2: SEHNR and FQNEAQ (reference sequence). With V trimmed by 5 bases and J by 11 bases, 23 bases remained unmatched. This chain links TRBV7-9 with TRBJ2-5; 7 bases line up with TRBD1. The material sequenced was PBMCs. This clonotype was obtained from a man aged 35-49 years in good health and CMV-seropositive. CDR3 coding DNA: TGTGCCAGCAGCCAGGAAACAGGGGCCGTCGTTGGTGGGGAGCAGTACTTC. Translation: CASSQETGAVVGGEQYF.